Sequencing of this T cell receptor (beta chain) was carried out in a study of T-cell reconstitution after alpha-beta-depleted transplantation in children (dated by TCRdb to 2016 to 2017). A note on the overall study: The study quantitatively tracked T-cell immune reconstitution after TCRalphabeta/CD19-depleted allogeneic hematopoietic cell transplantation in children using TCR repertoire profiling. The paper's findings and limits, for the study overall: Hyperexpanded clone frequencies declined over subsequent months; after one year, T-cell counts and TCRbeta diversity were mostly attributed to newly produced T cells. In some patients, the high TCRbeta diversity seen at day 60 was put down to recipient T cells and intrathymic progenitors that had survived conditioning. The apparently early alphabetaT-cell count recovery about two months after transplant was reportedly dependent on only several hundred rapidly expanded clones derived from non-depleted graft cells.

Relative to germline, V is missing 0 bases and J is missing 4 bases, with 8 bases of the junction outside any gene match. According to the germline V gene, CDR1 reads SGHTA and CDR2 reads FQGNSA. Measured from the cysteine to the phenylalanine, the CDR3 is 18 residues long. The retained sequence is limited to the CDR3, 54 bases, with the frame set at the first base. For this clonotype: The antigen it binds to is not known. Base qualities were left out, and no much larger clone turns up one base away.

Reading the label with the study, this specimen's treatment or condition is: allogeneic hematopoietic cell transplantation with graft depleted of TCRalphabeta T cells and CD19 B cells. Transplant recipients were children who received TCRalphabeta/CD19-depleted allogeneic hematopoietic cell grafts. Receptor amplification or capture employed PCR. These reads were obtained on an Illumina HiSeq 2500. To normalize quantification of the TCRbeta repertoire, the TCR libraries were built with molecular barcoding that relied on unique molecular identifiers. TCRdb's own reprocessing of the public reads used fastp at Q25 and MiXCR and kept productive beta chains. Rows with a matching CDR3 protein are joined into one entry that keeps the most common DNA and genes. Present in this sample are 150,000 to 250,000 distinct CDR3 sequences, 5% to 6.5% of which were seen just once. The top ten hold just over 4.5% of the sample.

This specimen consisted of PBMCs, obtained before TCRalphabeta/CD19-depleted stem cell transplant. This receptor was taken from a girl less than two years old with combined immunodeficiency, due to receive a stem cell transplant. This chain is built from TRBV7-2 and TRBJ2-1; TRBD1 agrees with 11 junctional bases. Here is the DNA: TGTGCCAGCAGCTTAGCTAGGACAGGGGGCTCGCTTTACAATGAGCAGTTCTTC. This sequence encodes CASSLARTGGSLYNEQFF. The full variable domain, completed from the reference TRBV7-2 and TRBJ2-1 proteins outside the CDR3, reads GAGVSQSPSNKVTEKGKDVELRCDPISGHTALYWYRQSLGQGLEFLIYFQGNSAPDKSGLPSDRFSAERTGGSVSTLTIQRTQQEDSAVYLCASSLARTGGSLYNEQFFGPGTRLTVL.